This entry concerns a single T cell receptor (beta chain). The data derive from a study of blood T cell repertoires in COVID-19. About the study: The United States, Italy and Spain supplied acute and convalescent COVID-19 samples. T cells, B-cell-depleted T cells, or PBMCs supplied cDNA or gDNA.

V lost 3 bases and J 3 bases, leaving 12 bases between the germline ends. This CDR3 is built from 14 residues. CDR1 and CDR2 (germline): SGHAT, FQNNGV. The authors' processing: Scientists estimated how many nucleated cells there were by amplifying reference gene primers. The data were produced by immunoSEQ multiplex PCR, yet TCRdb's version contains in-frame clones alone and is incomplete. V and J calls plus clone size are reproduced from that table; the DNA served to infer D and trimming. The sample consists of about 330,000 clones, about 91% of them appearing once. The chain employs TRBV11-2 and TRBJ2-7; possibly TRBD1 for D (6 bases). Sequenced: peripheral blood. The receptor was derived from a man aged 25 to 40 with COVID-19, enrolled during active disease. The CDR3 sequence is CASSLRQGYYEQYF. The CDR3 nucleotides are TGTGCCAGCAGCTTGCGGCAGGGGTACTACGAGCAGTACTTC.